These 31 T cell receptor beta chains were all obtained from the same sample, sequenced in a study of blood T cells in healthy people across ages. It was with a sample-barcoded 5' primer and a J-beta primer mix that a second PCR of about 7 to 12 cycles was run. TCRdb called the 5' RACE reads again in MiXCR, with one record for every CDR3 protein. The data contain around 1,100,000 distinct CDR3 sequences, around two fifths of them singletons. Specimen: blood. The receptors come from a man younger than 35 in good health.

The sample holds a few counts of this clonotype. The chain joins TRBV12-3 or TRBV12-4 to TRBJ1-1; a weak D match, TRBD1 (5 bases). This CDR3 contains 16 residues. Deletions cut 7 bases from V and 2 bases from J, with 20 bases between. CDR3 protein: CASTHPEAGGNTEAFF. In DNA form, the CDR3 reads TGTGCCAGCACCCATCCCGAGGCCGGGGGAAACACTGAAGCTTTCTTT.

This clonotype was observed a few times. The chain carries TRBV2 and TRBJ1-2; D possibly corresponds to TRBD1 (5 bases). V dropped 9 bases and J dropped 6 bases, with 17 bases sitting between them. There are 13 residues in the CDR3. Germline CDR1 SNHLY, CDR2 FYNNEI. CDR3 sequence reads: CARDPGSVHGYTF. DNA for the CDR3: TGTGCCAGAGATCCAGGGAGTGTACATGGCTACACCTTC.

V usage is TRBV20-1 and J usage is TRBJ2-3; TRBD1 matches at 7 bases. With V trimmed by 5 bases and J by 4 bases, 3 bases remained unmatched. CDR3 length equals 12 residues. Germline-derived CDR1 and CDR2 are DFQATT and SNEGSKA (reference sequence). The CDR3: CSAHDRADTQYF. The CDR3 coding sequence is TGCAGTGCTCACGACAGGGCAGATACGCAGTATTTT.

This rearrangement joins TRBV12-3 or TRBV12-4 to TRBJ2-4; D uncertain. Judging by the DNA end, TRBJ2-7 fits better; the J call may be wrong. This CDR3 has 15 residues. The CDR3 protein is CASSPAGQGFYEQYF. The CDR3 DNA reads TGTGCCAGCAGCCCGGCCGGGCAAGGATTCTACGAGCAGTACTTC.

This sequence joins TRBV27 and TRBJ2-7, with D maybe TRBD2 (5 bases). The ends were cut back, 3 bases at V and 3 bases at J, with 15 bases in the middle. Germline values: CDR1 MNHEY, CDR2 SMNVEV (reference sequence). The CDR3 runs to 15 residues. The CDR3 DNA follows: TGTGCCAGCAGTTTTAGCCCCACCGACTACTACGAGCAGTACTTC. As protein: CASSFSPTDYYEQYF.

This clonotype came up once. Written as DNA, the CDR3 is TGTGCCAGCAGCCCCCCCGAGCGGAACCAAGAGACCCAGTTCTTC. This gives the protein CASSPPERNQETQFF. The genes are TRBV4-2 and TRBJ2-5; possible D gene TRBD2, 5 bases. The tail of the sequence fits TRBJ2-1 better, so the J call may be wrong. CDR1 and CDR2 from the germline V gene are LGHNA and YNFKEQ. The CDR3 runs 15 residues.

This clonotype was seen a handful of times. This chain links TRBV6-6 with TRBJ1-1, with D unclear. Germline V gene lookup returns CDR1 MNHNY and CDR2 SVGAGI (reference sequence). V shed 0 bases and J shed 7 bases, with 6 bases lying between them. The CDR3 contains 12 residues. CDR3 region: CASSYSLGEAFF. The CDR3, as DNA: TGTGCCAGCAGTTACTCGTTAGGTGAAGCTTTCTTT.

This clonotype was recorded many times. This rearrangement joins TRBV20-1 to TRBJ2-1, with 7 nucleotides matching TRBD2. The end of the DNA fits TRBJ2-7 better, so the J call may be wrong. The germline CDR1 and CDR2 sequences are DFQATT and SNEGSKA (reference sequence). The CDR3 runs 14 residues. In DNA form, the CDR3 reads TGCAGTGCTAGCGGGGGGAGCTCCTACAATGAGCAGTACTTC. The encoded protein is CSASGGSSYNEQYF.

As regards this clonotype: One end of the junction is discordant with germline, which a read error may explain. This sequence joins TRBV10-3 and TRBJ2-7; D remains ambiguous. CDR3 length: 12 residues. CDR1 is ENHRY, CDR2 SYGVKD, per germline. CDR3 nucleotides: TGTGCCGTACTGACGGGCACCTACGAGCAGTGCTTC. Translating it yields CAVLTGTYEQCF.

The table lists this clonotype with many counts. The chain recombines TRBV29-1 with TRBJ1-2, with D maybe TRBD1 (5 bases). Trimming left V 3 bases short and J 7 bases short, with 12 bases between. The CDR3 consists of 12 residues. The germline V gene has CDR1 SQVTM and CDR2 ANQGSEA. Here the CDR3 DNA reads TGCAGCGTTGATTATGGCAGGGCTGGCTACACCTTC. Its translation: CSVDYGRAGYTF.

The CDR3 spells CASSQVFGNGNQPQHF. DNA of the CDR3: TGCGCCAGCAGCCAAGTTTTCGGGAACGGCAATCAGCCCCAGCATTTT. The rearrangement joins TRBV4-3 to TRBJ1-5, with D unresolved. The CDR3 length is 16 residues. Germline-derived CDR1 and CDR2 are LGHNA and YSLEER. V was cut by 1 base and J by 2 bases, with 12 bases left in between.

The J gene is TRBJ2-1, the V gene TRBV25-1, with D perhaps given as TRBD1 or TRBD2 (5 bases each). Germline CDR1 and CDR2: MGHDK and SYGVNS. This CDR3 has 13 residues. V lost 1 base and J 12 bases, leaving 13 bases between the germline ends. DNA of the CDR3: TGTGCCAGCAGTGAATGGGACGGCTATGGGCAGTTCTTC. It encodes CASSEWDGYGQFF.

V and J are TRBV7-2 and TRBJ2-3; D is ambiguous. The V end was cut by 5 bases, the J end by 12 bases, with 12 bases between. The CDR3 is made up of 11 amino acids. Germline CDR1 and CDR2: SGHTA and FQGNSA. CDR3 protein: CASSPGSTQYF. The CDR3 coding sequence is TGTGCCAGCAGCCCAGGATCGACCCAGTATTTT.

This clonotype has a handful of counts. CDR3 loop: CAGGTGSPNEQFF. Written as DNA, the CDR3 is TGTGCCGGGGGGACAGGGTCCCCCAATGAGCAGTTCTTC. The chain employs TRBV7-9 and TRBJ2-1, with 9 bases fitting TRBD1. CDR1 is SEHNR and CDR2 is FQNEAQ in the germline V gene (reference sequence). CDR3 length equals 13 residues. V was pared by 11 bases and J by 6 bases, with 8 bases of the junction left unmatched. Combining the CDR3 with reference TRBV7-9 and TRBJ2-1 gives the whole variable domain DTGVSQNPRHKITKRGQNVTFRCDPISEHNRLYWYRQTLGQGPEFLTYFQNEAQLEKSRLLSDRFSAERPKGSFSTLEIQRTEQGDSAMYLCAGGTGSPNEQFFGPGTRLTVL.

This rearrangement joins TRBV20-1 to TRBJ1-2; D ambiguous. Germline values: CDR1 DFQATT, CDR2 SNEGSKA (reference sequence). The CDR3 sequence is 13 residues long. Trimming removed 1 base at V and 6 bases at J, with 12 bases between. CDR3 sequence (DNA): TGCAGTGCTAGAGCTAGGATAGTGCATGGCTACACCTTC. This translates into CSARARIVHGYTF.

The genes are TRBV7-3 and TRBJ2-2; 8 nucleotides match TRBD1. The CDR3 has 16 amino acids. V shed 5 bases and J 6 bases; nucleotides not matched to a gene: 11. Germline V gene sequence: CDR1 SGHTA, CDR2 FQGTGA. The CDR3 coding sequence is TGTGCCAGCAGCCTAGCCGGGACAGGAAGGCCCGGGGAGCTGTTTTTT. Amino acids: CASSLAGTGRPGELFF. Combining the CDR3 with reference TRBV7-3 and TRBJ2-2 gives the whole variable domain GAGVSQTPSNKVTEKGKYVELRCDPISGHTALYWYRQSLGQGPEFLIYFQGTGAADDSGLPNDRFFAVRPEGSVSTLKIQRTERGDSAVYLCASSLAGTGRPGELFFGEGSRLTVL.

This clonotype was observed a handful of times. The J gene is TRBJ2-1, the V gene TRBV7-9; tentative D call: TRBD2 (6 bases). This CDR3 region has 11 residues. V lost 3 bases and J lost 13, with 10 bases in between. CDR1 is SEHNR and CDR2 is FQNEAQ in the germline V gene (reference sequence). DNA of the CDR3: TGTGCCAGCAGCTTGGCCGGGAGACAGTTCTTC. Its translation: CASSLAGRQFF.

V is TRBV20-1 and J is TRBJ1-2, with 9 bases identical to TRBD1. This CDR3 comprises 13 residues. CDR1 is DFQATT, CDR2 SNEGSKA, per germline (reference sequence). The J segment lost 7 bases and the V segment lost 3 bases, leaving 6 bases of the junction unmatched. CDR3 coding DNA: TGCAGTGCTAGTCCACAGGGGGCCGGTGGCTACACCTTC. This translates into CSASPQGAGGYTF.

The gene calls are TRBV28 and TRBJ2-4, with D perhaps TRBD1 (6 bases). V lost 7 bases to trimming and J lost 2 bases, with 15 bases between them. Germline V gene lookup returns CDR1 MDHEN and CDR2 SYDVKM. The CDR3 is 15 residues long. Here the CDR3 DNA reads TGTGCCAGCACCCCCGCTGGGACATCCAAAAACATTCAGTACTTC. Its translation is CASTPAGTSKNIQYF.

This sequence joins TRBV20-1 and TRBJ2-7, with D tentatively TRBD2 (7 bases). From germline, CDR1 is DFQATT and CDR2 SNEGSKA (reference sequence). The V gene lost 3 bases and the J gene lost 6 bases, with 18 bases spanning the gap. The CDR3 contains 14 residues. CDR3 amino acids: CSASVGGGVFEQYF. The CDR3, as DNA: TGCAGTGCTAGTGTGGGCGGGGGCGTTTTCGAGCAGTACTTC.

This clonotype was counted a few times. The chain links TRBV6-5 to TRBJ1-2; D might be TRBD1 (6 bases). The CDR3 consists of 13 residues. Looked up from germline, CDR1 is MNHEY and CDR2 is SVGAGI. Trimming removed 5 bases from V and 4 bases from J, with 11 bases in between. The CDR3 region is CASSPGESYGYTF. As DNA, the CDR3 is TGTGCCAGCAGTCCAGGGGAGTCCTATGGCTACACCTTC.

This clonotype was found a few times. CDR3 DNA sequence: TGTGCCACCAGCGACTACGCAGGGGTCAATCAGCCCCAGCATTTT. Its protein product is CATSDYAGVNQPQHF. V and J are TRBV15 and TRBJ1-5; weak D call: TRBD1 (6 bases). The V end was cut by 5 bases, the J end by 3 bases, with 14 bases between. The CDR3 runs 15 residues. CDR1 and CDR2 from the germline V gene are LNHNV and YYDKDF (reference sequence).

Comment on this clonotype: A read error may produce the germline difference seen at one junction end. The gene calls are TRBV7-8 and TRBJ1-5, with D unclear. Germline V gene lookup returns CDR1 SGHVS and CDR2 FQNEAQ. The CDR3 is 12 residues long. CDR3 nucleotides: TGTGCCGGCAGGAATAGCAATCAGCCCCAGCATTTT. It yields the protein CAGRNSNQPQHF.

DNA for the CDR3: TGTGCCAGCAGCCCTGAGGATGCGGAGATCAATTCACCCCTCCACTTT. Its translation: CASSPEDAEINSPLHF. The V and J genes are TRBV4-2 and TRBJ1-6, with D hard to call. Germline values: CDR1 LGHNA, CDR2 YNFKEQ. There are 16 residues in the CDR3. The V and J ends lost 4 bases and 7 bases respectively, with 17 bases between them.

This clonotype occurred a few times. The rearrangement joins TRBV20-1 to TRBJ2-3; D call uncertain. The CDR3 contains 13 residues. Germline values: CDR1 DFQATT, CDR2 SNEGSKA (reference sequence). V was pared by 8 bases and J by 10 bases, with 22 bases between. The CDR3 loop reads CSSFARPGSAQYF. In nucleotides, the CDR3 is TGCAGTTCCTTCGCCCGGCCGGGCTCAGCGCAGTATTTT.

This chain uses TRBV6-6 with TRBJ1-2; possible D gene TRBD1, 5 bases. Deletions cut 2 bases from V and 2 bases from J, with 18 bases between. The CDR3 consists of 17 residues. Germline values: CDR1 MNHNY, CDR2 SVGAGI (reference sequence). The CDR3 region has the DNA TGTGCCAGCAGTTACCCAGCAAGGGGCGCCGAAAACTATGGCTACACCTTC. Translated, it gives CASSYPARGAENYGYTF.

The chain combines TRBV14 with TRBJ2-3, with D unresolved. The CDR3 is 17 residues long. Trimming stripped 4 bases from V and 2 bases from J, with 19 bases between. The germline V gene encodes CDR1 SGHDN and CDR2 FVKESK. CDR3 protein: CASSPTWSAAPTDTQYF. In nucleotides, the CDR3 is TGTGCCAGCAGCCCGACGTGGTCGGCGGCCCCCACAGATACGCAGTATTTT.

Only a few counts were recorded for this clonotype. The chain has TRBV4-3 and TRBJ2-7, with 8 nucleotides matching TRBD2. V gave up 0 bases and J gave up 4 bases; unmatched junction bases: 5. CDR1 LGHNA and CDR2 YSLEER come from the germline V gene. The CDR3 spans 15 residues. CDR3 amino acids: CASSQEIGGAYEQYF. CDR3 bases: TGCGCCAGCAGCCAAGAGATCGGGGGGGCTTACGAGCAGTACTTC.

This chain links TRBV4-2 with TRBJ1-5; D remains ambiguous. Germline CDR1 and CDR2: LGHNA and YNFKEQ. The germline V and J ends were trimmed by 1 base and 7 bases, with 11 bases remaining between them. This CDR3 comprises 14 residues. CDR3 amino acids: CASSQGSPGQPQHF. The DNA of the CDR3 is TGTGCCAGCAGCCAAGGATCCCCGGGCCAGCCCCAGCATTTT.

The rearrangement links TRBV6-6 to TRBJ2-4; 11 bases are a match to TRBD2. The DNA end is more similar to TRBJ2-7, so the J call may be wrong. There are 14 residues in the CDR3. Germline assignment: CDR1 MNHNY and CDR2 SVGAGI (reference sequence). The CDR3 coding sequence is TGTGCCAGCAGTGGGGGACTAGCGGAATACGAGCAGTACTTC. Translating gives CASSGGLAEYEQYF.

This clonotype was recorded at least ten times. The chain's CDR3 is CASSRRSDNSEQYF. DNA of the CDR3: TGCGCCAGCAGCCGCCGGTCGGATAACAGTGAGCAGTACTTC. The V call is TRBV5-1, the J call TRBJ2-7; D not certain. Trimming pared 4 bases from V and 7 bases from J, leaving 18 bases between. CDR1 and CDR2 (germline): SGHRS, YFSETQ. The CDR3 loop spans 14 amino acids.